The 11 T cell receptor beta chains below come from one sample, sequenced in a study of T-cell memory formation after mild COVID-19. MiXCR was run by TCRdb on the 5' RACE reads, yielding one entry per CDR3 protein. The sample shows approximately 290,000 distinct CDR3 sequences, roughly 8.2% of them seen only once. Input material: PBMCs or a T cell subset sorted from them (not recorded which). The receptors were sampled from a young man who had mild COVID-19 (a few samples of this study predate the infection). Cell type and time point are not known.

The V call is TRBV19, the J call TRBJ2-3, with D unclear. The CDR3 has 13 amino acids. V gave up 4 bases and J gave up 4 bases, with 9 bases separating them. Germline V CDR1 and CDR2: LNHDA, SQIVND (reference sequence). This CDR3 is CASSTSFSDTQYF. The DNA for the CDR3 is TGTGCCAGTAGTACCTCCTTTTCAGATACGCAGTATTTT.

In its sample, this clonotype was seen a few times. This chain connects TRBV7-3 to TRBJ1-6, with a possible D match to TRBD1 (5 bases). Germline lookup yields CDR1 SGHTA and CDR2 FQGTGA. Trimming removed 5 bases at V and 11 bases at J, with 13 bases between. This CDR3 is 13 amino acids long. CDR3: CASSPAGDPPLHF. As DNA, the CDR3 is TGTGCCAGCAGCCCCGCGGGGGATCCACCCCTCCACTTT.

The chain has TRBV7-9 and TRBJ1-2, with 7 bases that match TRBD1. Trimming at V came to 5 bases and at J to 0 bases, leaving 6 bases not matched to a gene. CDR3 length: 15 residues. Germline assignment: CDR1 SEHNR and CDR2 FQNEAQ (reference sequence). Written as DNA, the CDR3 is TGTGCCAGCAGCCGTACGACAGGGCCTAACTATGGCTACACCTTC. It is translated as CASSRTTGPNYGYTF. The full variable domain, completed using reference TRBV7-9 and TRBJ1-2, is DTGVSQNPRHKITKRGQNVTFRCDPISEHNRLYWYRQTLGQGPEFLTYFQNEAQLEKSRLLSDRFSAERPKGSFSTLEIQRTEQGDSAMYLCASSRTTGPNYGYTFGSGTRLTVV.

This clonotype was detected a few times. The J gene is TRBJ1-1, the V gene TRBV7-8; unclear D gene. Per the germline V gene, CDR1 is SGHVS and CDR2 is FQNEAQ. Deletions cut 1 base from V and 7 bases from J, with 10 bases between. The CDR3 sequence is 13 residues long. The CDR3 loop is CASSLDRRREAFF. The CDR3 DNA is TGTGCCAGCAGCTTAGATCGAAGACGTGAAGCTTTCTTT. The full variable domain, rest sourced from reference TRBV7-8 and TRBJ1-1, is GAGVSQSPRYKVAKRGQDVALRCDPISGHVSLFWYQQALGQGPEFLTYFQNEAQLDKSGLPSDRFFAERPEGSVSTLKIQRTQQEDSAVYLCASSLDRRREAFFGQGTRLTVV.

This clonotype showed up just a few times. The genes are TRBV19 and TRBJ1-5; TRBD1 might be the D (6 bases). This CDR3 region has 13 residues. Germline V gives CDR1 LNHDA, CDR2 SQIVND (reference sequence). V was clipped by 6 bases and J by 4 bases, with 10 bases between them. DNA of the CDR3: TGTGCCAGTAGCCAGGGGTGGAATCAGCCCCAGCATTTT. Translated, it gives CASSQGWNQPQHF. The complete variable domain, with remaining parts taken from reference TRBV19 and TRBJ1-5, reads DGGITQSPKYLFRKEGQNVTLSCEQNLNHDAMYWYRQDPGQGLRLIYYSQIVNDFQKGDIAEGYSVSREKKESFPLTVTSAQKNPTAFYLCASSQGWNQPQHFGDGTRLSIL.

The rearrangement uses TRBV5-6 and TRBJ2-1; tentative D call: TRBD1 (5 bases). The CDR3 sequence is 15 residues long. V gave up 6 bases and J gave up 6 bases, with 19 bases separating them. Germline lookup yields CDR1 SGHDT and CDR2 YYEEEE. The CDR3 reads CASTLLFKGFNEQFF. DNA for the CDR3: TGTGCCAGCACGCTACTGTTCAAGGGGTTCAATGAGCAGTTCTTC.

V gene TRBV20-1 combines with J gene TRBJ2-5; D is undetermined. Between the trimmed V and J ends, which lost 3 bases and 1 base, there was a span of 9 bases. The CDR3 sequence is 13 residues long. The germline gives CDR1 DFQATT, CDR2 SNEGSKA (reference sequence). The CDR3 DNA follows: TGCAGTGCTAGTCAGGCCAGCCAAGAGACCCAGTACTTC. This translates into CSASQASQETQYF.

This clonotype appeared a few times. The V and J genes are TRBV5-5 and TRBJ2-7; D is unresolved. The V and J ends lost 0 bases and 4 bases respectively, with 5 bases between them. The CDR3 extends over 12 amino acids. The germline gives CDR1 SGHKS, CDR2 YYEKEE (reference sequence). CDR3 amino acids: CASSLDRYEQYF. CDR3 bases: TGTGCCAGCAGCTTGGATAGATACGAGCAGTACTTC.

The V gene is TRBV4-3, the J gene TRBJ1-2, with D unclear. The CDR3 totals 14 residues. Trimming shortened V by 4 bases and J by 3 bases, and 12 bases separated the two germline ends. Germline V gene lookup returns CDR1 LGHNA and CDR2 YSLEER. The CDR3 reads CASSLVPVHYGYTF. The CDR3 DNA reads TGCGCCAGCAGCCTAGTCCCGGTCCACTATGGCTACACCTTC.

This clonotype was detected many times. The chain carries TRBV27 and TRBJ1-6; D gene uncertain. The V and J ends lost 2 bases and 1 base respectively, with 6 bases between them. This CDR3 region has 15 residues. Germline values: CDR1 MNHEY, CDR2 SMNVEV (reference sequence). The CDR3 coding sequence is TGTGCCAGCAGTTTACGGGGATCCTATAATTCACCCCTCCACTTT. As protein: CASSLRGSYNSPLHF.

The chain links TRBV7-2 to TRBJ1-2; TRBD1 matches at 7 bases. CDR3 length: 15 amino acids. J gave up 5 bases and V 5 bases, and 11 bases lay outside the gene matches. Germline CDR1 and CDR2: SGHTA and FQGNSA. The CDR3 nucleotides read TGTGCCAGCAGCCCCCGGGACAGTGGAATTTATGGCTACACCTTC. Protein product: CASSPRDSGIYGYTF.